Listed below are T cell receptor beta chains from one sample, sequenced in a study of post-analysis software for immune sequencing data. MiXCR, run by TCRdb on the PCR reads, gives a single entry per CDR3 protein. The data hold some 700,000 distinct CDR3 sequences, with approximately 60% observed a single time. The sequenced material came from blood. The receptors shown here come from a girl aged 2-10 years with multiple sclerosis. Each CDR3 is given with its conserved first and last residue. D genes are given only for firm matches. Some rows mark clone size as missing; the rest say once, few, many or name a class of expanded clone.

d_call	v_call	j_call	clone_size	cdr3_aa	cdr3_nt
-	TRBV7-2	TRBJ2-3	-	CASSLGKRLTDTQYF	TGTGCCAGCAGCTTAGGGAAGCGTCTCACAGATACGCAGTATTTT
TRBD2	TRBV11-2	TRBJ2-1	-	CASSLDLAGGPVNEQFF	TGTGCCAGCAGCTTAGACTTAGCGGGGGGGCCGGTAAATGAGCAGTTCTTC
-	TRBV6-1	TRBJ1-6	-	CASSEADPRWDNSPLHF	TGTGCCAGCAGTGAAGCGGACCCCAGATGGGATAATTCACCCCTCCACTTT
TRBD2	TRBV4-2	TRBJ2-3	-	CASSPTSGGAADTQYF	TGTGCCAGCAGTCCTACCAGCGGGGGGGCGGCAGATACGCAGTATTTT
TRBD2	TRBV6-5	TRBJ2-5	-	CASSYSSGGGGGETQYF	TGTGCCAGCAGTTACTCATCAGGCGGGGGGGGAGGAGAGACCCAGTACTTC
TRBD1	TRBV5-1	TRBJ1-1	few	CASSSQGRNTEAFF	TGCGCCAGCAGCTCACAGGGGCGCAACACTGAAGCTTTCTTT
-	TRBV18	TRBJ1-5	-	CASSPTGAANQPQHF	TGTGCCAGCTCACCAACCGGGGCGGCGAATCAGCCCCAGCATTTT
-	TRBV20-1	TRBJ2-1	few	CSAKEFLGIYNEQFF	TGCAGTGCTAAAGAGTTTCTGGGGATTTACAATGAGCAGTTCTTC
TRBD2	TRBV29-1	TRBJ2-7	-	CSVDLLADGVYEQYF	TGCAGCGTTGATCTCCTAGCGGACGGCGTCTACGAGCAGTACTTC
-	TRBV30	TRBJ1-2	-	CAWTGVKDGYTF	TGTGCCTGGACTGGGGTCAAGGATGGCTACACCTTC
-	TRBV5-5	TRBJ1-4	-	CASSRSRPGEKLFF	TGTGCCAGCAGCCGGTCGAGGCCTGGGGAAAAACTGTTTTTT
-	TRBV29-1	TRBJ1-2	-	CSVVEYGYGYTF	TGCAGCGTTGTTGAGTACGGCTATGGCTACACCTTC
-	TRBV7-2	TRBJ2-7	once	CASRGAGYEQYF	TGTGCCAGCAGAGGGGCAGGGTACGAGCAGTACTTC
TRBD2	TRBV6-5	TRBJ2-1	-	CATMTSGGIYNEQFF	TGTGCCACGATGACTAGCGGGGGCATCTACAATGAGCAGTTCTTC
-	TRBV4-3	TRBJ1-5	-	CASSQDLGADQPQHF	TGCGCCAGCAGCCAAGATCTGGGGGCGGATCAGCCCCAGCATTTT
TRBD1	TRBV5-1	TRBJ1-1	few	CASSQGTGESMNTEAFF	TGCGCCAGCAGCCAGGGGACAGGGGAAAGTATGAACACTGAAGCTTTCTTT
TRBD2	TRBV3-1	TRBJ2-1	-	CASSQGTSGRPNEQFF	TGTGCCAGCAGCCAAGGTACTAGCGGGAGGCCCAATGAGCAGTTCTTC
-	TRBV24-1	TRBJ1-2	-	CATSPGVGYTF	TGTGCCACCAGTCCGGGGGTTGGCTACACCTTC
-	TRBV7-6	TRBJ2-5	-	CASSSPPGETQYF	TGTGCCAGCAGCTCGCCCCCTGGAGAGACCCAGTACTTC
-	TRBV28	TRBJ2-7	-	CASSPRGTGSYEQYF	TGTGCCAGCAGCCCCAGGGGAACGGGCTCCTACGAGCAGTACTTC
-	TRBV20-1	TRBJ2-1	-	CSARATSWYNEQFF	TGCAGTGCTAGAGCGACTAGTTGGTACAATGAGCAGTTCTTC
-	TRBV27	TRBJ2-5	-	CASSPNGARETQYF	TGTGCCAGCAGCCCCAACGGGGCTCGGGAGACCCAGTACTTC
-	TRBV4-1	TRBJ1-5	-	CASSHLEGTQPQHF	TGCGCCAGCAGCCACCTCGAAGGAACACAGCCCCAGCATTTT
-	TRBV10-3	TRBJ1-1	-	CAISPARTNTEAFF	TGTGCCATCAGCCCAGCCAGGACGAACACTGAAGCTTTCTTT
-	TRBV5-1	TRBJ2-7	-	CASSLGARTGSEQYF	TGCGCCAGCAGCTTAGGAGCCCGGACGGGATCCGAGCAGTACTTC
-	TRBV11-2	TRBJ1-1	-	CATQRGAGTEAFF	TGTGCCACCCAGCGGGGGGCGGGCACTGAAGCTTTCTTT
TRBD2	TRBV20-1	TRBJ2-3	-	CSATSPAGGFSSTDTQYF	TGCAGTGCCACCTCCCCAGCGGGAGGATTCTCTAGCACAGATACGCAGTATTTT
-	TRBV20-1	TRBJ2-1	-	CSASQYQPYNEQFF	TGCAGTGCTAGCCAGTACCAACCCTACAATGAGCAGTTCTTC
-	TRBV7-8	TRBJ1-2	-	CASTRENYGYTF	TGTGCCAGCACCCGAGAGAACTATGGCTACACCTTC
-	TRBV7-9	TRBJ1-4	few	CASSLGHEKLFF	TGTGCCAGCAGCTTGGGACATGAAAAACTGTTTTTT
TRBD2	TRBV20-1	TRBJ2-7	-	CSAYSGRAWYEQYF	TGCAGTGCGTATAGCGGGAGGGCCTGGTACGAGCAGTACTTC
TRBD1	TRBV3-1	TRBJ2-7	-	CASSQLGTASGEQYF	TGTGCCAGCAGCCAGCTCGGGACAGCATCTGGAGAGCAGTACTTC
-	TRBV7-2	TRBJ2-3	-	CASRPRVTGTDTQYF	TGTGCCAGCAGGCCCAGGGTGACTGGCACAGATACGCAGTATTTT
-	TRBV11-2	TRBJ2-1	-	CASSLEGRERFYNEQFF	TGTGCCAGCAGCTTAGAAGGCAGGGAAAGGTTCTACAATGAGCAGTTCTTC
TRBD2	TRBV7-8	TRBJ2-5	few	CASSSGSLAGETQYF	TGTGCCAGCAGCTCCGGTAGTCTAGCGGGAGAGACCCAGTACTTC
-	TRBV12-3/TRBV12-4	TRBJ2-3	-	CASRRTFNSTDTQYF	TGTGCCAGCAGGCGGACTTTCAATAGCACAGATACGCAGTATTTT
-	TRBV6-1	TRBJ2-1	few	CATVGLEDYNEQFF	TGTGCCACCGTCGGACTTGAAGACTACAATGAGCAGTTCTTC
-	TRBV7-2	TRBJ1-5	-	CASSLLEASGQPQHF	TGTGCCAGCAGCTTATTGGAGGCCTCGGGGCAGCCCCAGCATTTT
-	TRBV20-1	TRBJ2-3	-	CSAREVGGGDTQYF	TGCAGTGCTAGAGAGGTTGGCGGCGGGGATACGCAGTATTTT
TRBD2	TRBV20-1	TRBJ2-1	-	CSANRGAGVDEQFF	TGCAGTGCTAACCGAGGGGCGGGGGTCGATGAGCAGTTCTTC
TRBD2	TRBV5-6	TRBJ2-7	-	CASSLVEWTSDEQYF	TGTGCCAGCAGCTTGGTGGAGTGGACTAGCGACGAGCAGTACTTC
-	TRBV27	TRBJ1-1	-	CASSFRGMNTEAFF	TGTGCCAGCAGTTTCAGGGGCATGAACACTGAAGCTTTCTTT
-	TRBV19	TRBJ2-7	-	CASSKGNTYEQYF	TGTGCCAGTAGTAAAGGGAACACCTACGAGCAGTACTTC
TRBD1	TRBV7-2	TRBJ2-1	few	CASSLSGQGNNEQFF	TGTGCCAGCAGCTTGTCGGGACAGGGGAACAATGAGCAGTTCTTC
TRBD1	TRBV28	TRBJ2-7	-	CASSYRGTPYEQYF	TGTGCCAGCAGCTACAGGGGGACTCCCTACGAGCAGTACTTC